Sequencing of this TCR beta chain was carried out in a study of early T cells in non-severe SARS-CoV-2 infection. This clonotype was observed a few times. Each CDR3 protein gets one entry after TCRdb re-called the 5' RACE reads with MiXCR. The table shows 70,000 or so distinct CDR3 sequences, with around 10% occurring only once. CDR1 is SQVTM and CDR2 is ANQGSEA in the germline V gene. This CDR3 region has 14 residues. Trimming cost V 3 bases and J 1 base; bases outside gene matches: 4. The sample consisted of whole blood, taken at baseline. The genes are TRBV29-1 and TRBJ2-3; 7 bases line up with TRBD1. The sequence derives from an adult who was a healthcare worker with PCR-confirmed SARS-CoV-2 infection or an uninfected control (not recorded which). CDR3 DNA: TGCAGCGTTGAGGGGCAGGGGGGCACAGATACGCAGTATTTT. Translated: CSVEGQGGTDTQYF.